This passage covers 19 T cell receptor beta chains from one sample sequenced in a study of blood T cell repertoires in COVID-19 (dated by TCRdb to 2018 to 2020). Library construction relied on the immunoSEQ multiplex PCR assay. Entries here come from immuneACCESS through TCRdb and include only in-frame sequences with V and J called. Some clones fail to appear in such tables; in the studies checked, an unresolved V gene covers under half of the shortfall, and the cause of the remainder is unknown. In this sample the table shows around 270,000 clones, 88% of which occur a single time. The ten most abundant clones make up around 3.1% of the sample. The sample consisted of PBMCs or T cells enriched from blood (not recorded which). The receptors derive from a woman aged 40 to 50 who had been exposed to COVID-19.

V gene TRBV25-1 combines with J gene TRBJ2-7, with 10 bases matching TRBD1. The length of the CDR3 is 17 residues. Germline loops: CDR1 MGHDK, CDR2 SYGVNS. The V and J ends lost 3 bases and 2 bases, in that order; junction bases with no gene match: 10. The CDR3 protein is CASSDPFGGTGAYEQYF. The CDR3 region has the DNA TGTGCCAGCAGTGACCCATTCGGGGGGACAGGGGCCTACGAGCAGTACTTC.

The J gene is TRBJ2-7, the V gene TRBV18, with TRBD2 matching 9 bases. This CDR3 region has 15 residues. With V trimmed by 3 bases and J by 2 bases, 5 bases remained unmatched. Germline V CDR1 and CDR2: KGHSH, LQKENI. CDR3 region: CASSPSSGETYEQYF. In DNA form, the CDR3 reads TGTGCCAGCTCACCCTCTAGCGGGGAGACCTACGAGCAGTACTTC.

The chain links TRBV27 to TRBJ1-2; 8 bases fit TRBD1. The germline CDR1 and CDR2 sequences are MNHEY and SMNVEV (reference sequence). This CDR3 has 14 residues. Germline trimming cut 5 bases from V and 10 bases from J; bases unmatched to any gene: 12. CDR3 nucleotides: TGTGCCAGCAGTCAAACCGGGACAGGCCTTCACTACACCTTC. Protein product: CASSQTGTGLHYTF.

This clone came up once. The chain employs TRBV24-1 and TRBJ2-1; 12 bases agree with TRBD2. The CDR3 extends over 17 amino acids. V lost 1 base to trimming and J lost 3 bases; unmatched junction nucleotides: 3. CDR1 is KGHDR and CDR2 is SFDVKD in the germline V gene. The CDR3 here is CATSDFGLAGLYNEQFF. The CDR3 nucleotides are TGTGCCACCAGTGATTTCGGACTAGCGGGGCTCTACAATGAGCAGTTCTTC.

The CDR3, as DNA: TGCAGCGTTGAAGCATGGACACAGAACACTGAAGCTTTCTTT. Translating it yields CSVEAWTQNTEAFF. This chain connects TRBV29-1 to TRBJ1-1; D is possibly TRBD1 (5 bases). The germline gives CDR1 SQVTM, CDR2 ANQGSEA. CDR3 size: 14 residues. V was shortened by 1 base and J by 1 base, with 10 bases between the two germline ends.

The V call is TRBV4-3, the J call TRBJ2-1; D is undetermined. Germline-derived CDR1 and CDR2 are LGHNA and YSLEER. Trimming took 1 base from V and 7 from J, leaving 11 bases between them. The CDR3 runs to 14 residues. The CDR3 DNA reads TGCGCCAGCAGCCAAGTTTCCGGGTGGAATGAGCAGTTCTTC. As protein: CASSQVSGWNEQFF.

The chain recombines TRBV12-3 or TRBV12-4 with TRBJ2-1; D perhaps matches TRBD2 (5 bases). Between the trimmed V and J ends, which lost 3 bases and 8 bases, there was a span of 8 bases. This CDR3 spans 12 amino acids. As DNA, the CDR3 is TGTGCCAGCAGTTTTTTGAGGGATGAGCAGTTCTTC. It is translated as CASSFLRDEQFF.

DNA of the CDR3: TGTGCCAGCAGTTTATTGGCACCTCTCAGCTACAATGAGCAGTTCTTC. Its translation: CASSLLAPLSYNEQFF. This chain uses TRBV27 with TRBJ2-1, with D hard to call. This CDR3 has 16 amino acids. Germline assignment: CDR1 MNHEY and CDR2 SMNVEV (reference sequence). V was clipped by 1 base and J by 3 bases, with 13 bases between them.

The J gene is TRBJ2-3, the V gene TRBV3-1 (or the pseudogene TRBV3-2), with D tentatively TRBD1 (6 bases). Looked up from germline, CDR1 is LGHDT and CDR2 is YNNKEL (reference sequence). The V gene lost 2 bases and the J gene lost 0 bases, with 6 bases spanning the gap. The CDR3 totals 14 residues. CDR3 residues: CASSQRGSTDTQYF. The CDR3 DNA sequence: TGTGCCAGCAGCCAAAGGGGGAGCACAGATACGCAGTATTTT.

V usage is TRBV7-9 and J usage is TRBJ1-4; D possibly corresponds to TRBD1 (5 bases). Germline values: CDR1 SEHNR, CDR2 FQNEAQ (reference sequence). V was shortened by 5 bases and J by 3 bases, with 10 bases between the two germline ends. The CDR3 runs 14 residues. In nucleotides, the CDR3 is TGTGCCAGCAGCCAACAGGAAGCTAATGAAAAACTGTTTTTT. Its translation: CASSQQEANEKLFF. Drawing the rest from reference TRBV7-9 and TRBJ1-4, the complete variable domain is DTGVSQNPRHKITKRGQNVTFRCDPISEHNRLYWYRQTLGQGPEFLTYFQNEAQLEKSRLLSDRFSAERPKGSFSTLEIQRTEQGDSAMYLCASSQQEANEKLFFGSGTQLSVL.

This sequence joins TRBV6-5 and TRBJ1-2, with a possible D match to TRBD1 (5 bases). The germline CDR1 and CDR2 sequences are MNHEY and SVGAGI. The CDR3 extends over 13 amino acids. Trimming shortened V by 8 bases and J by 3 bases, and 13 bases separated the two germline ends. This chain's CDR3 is CASWGRAHYGYTF. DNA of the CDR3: TGTGCCAGCTGGGGGAGGGCTCACTATGGCTACACCTTC.

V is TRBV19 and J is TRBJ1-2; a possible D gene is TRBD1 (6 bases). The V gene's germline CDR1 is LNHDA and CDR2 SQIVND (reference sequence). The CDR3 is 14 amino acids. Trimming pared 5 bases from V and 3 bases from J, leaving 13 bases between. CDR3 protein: CASSQKNRDYGYTF. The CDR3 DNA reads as TGTGCCAGTAGTCAGAAAAACAGGGACTATGGCTACACCTTC.

CDR3 in DNA: TGTGCCAGTAGCCTACAGAACTATGGCTACACCTTC. Translating gives CASSLQNYGYTF. The chain has TRBV19 and TRBJ1-2, with D uncertain. The CDR3 has 12 amino acids. CDR1 and CDR2 (germline): LNHDA, SQIVND (reference sequence). Trimming took off 6 bases at V and 2 bases at J, with 7 bases between the two ends.

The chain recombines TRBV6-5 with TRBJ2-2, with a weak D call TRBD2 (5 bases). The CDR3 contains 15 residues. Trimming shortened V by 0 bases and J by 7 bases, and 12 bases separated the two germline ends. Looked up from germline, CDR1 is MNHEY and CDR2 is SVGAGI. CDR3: CASSYSEGQVGELFF. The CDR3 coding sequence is TGTGCCAGCAGTTACTCAGAGGGCCAGGTCGGGGAGCTGTTTTTT.

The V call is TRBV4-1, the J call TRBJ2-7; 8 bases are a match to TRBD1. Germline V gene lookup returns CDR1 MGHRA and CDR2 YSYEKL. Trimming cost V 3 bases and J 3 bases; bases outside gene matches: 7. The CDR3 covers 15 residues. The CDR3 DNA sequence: TGCGCCAGCAGCCAGGCTCGGGACAGGATCTACGAGCAGTACTTC. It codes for CASSQARDRIYEQYF.

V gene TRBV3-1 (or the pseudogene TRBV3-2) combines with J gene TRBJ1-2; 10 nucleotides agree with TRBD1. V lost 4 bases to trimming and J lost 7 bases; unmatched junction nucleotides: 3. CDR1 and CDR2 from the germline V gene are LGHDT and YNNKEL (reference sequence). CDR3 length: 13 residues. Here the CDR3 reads CASSPTGGGGYTF. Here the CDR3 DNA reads TGTGCCAGCAGCCCGACAGGGGGCGGTGGCTACACCTTC.

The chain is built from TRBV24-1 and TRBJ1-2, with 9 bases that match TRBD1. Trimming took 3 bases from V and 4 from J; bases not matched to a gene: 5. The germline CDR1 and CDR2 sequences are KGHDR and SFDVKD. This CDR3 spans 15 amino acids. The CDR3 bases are TGTGCCACCAGTGATACTTCGACAGGGGGCTATGGCTACACCTTC. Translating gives CATSDTSTGGYGYTF.

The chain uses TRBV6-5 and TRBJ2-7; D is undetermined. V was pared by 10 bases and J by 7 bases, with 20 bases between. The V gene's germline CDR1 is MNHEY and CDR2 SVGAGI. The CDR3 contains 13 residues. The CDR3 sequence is CAISTPGRREQYF. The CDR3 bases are TGTGCCATTTCCACCCCGGGTCGACGGGAGCAGTACTTC.

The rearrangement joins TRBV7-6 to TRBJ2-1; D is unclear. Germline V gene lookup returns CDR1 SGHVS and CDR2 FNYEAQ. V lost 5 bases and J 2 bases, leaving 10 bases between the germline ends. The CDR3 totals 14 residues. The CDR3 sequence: CASSRLSPYNEQFF. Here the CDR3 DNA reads TGTGCCAGCAGCCGTCTGTCTCCCTACAATGAGCAGTTCTTC.